The rows below give T cell receptor beta chains drawn from one sample of a study of regulatory T cells in long-lasting Graves disease. TCRdb called the multiplex PCR reads again in MiXCR, with one record for every CDR3 protein. This repertoire shows some 460,000 distinct CDR3 sequences, around 15% found once; its top ten account for more than 10%. In addition, the sample was reused for a study of T cells in Graves' hyperthyroidism and ophthalmopathy.

The source material was peripheral blood mononuclear cells (PBMCs), sampled at new diagnosis, from a patient treated with antithyroid drugs. All receptors derive from a man aged 35-49 years with Graves disease. Both conserved end residues are part of each CDR3. A D gene is named only where the DNA matches it firmly. A clone size is listed for some rows: how often the clone was seen (once, few, many), or a class if it is expanded.

d_call: NA
j_call: TRBJ2-4
clone_size: NA
v_call: TRBV5-1
cdr3_aa: CASSLRQVGNIQYF
cdr3_nt: TGCGCCAGCAGCCTTCGACAGGTTGGGAACATTCAGTACTTC

d_call: NA
j_call: TRBJ2-7
clone_size: many
v_call: TRBV12-5
cdr3_aa: CASGLPRRDREEQYF
cdr3_nt: TGTGCTAGTGGTTTGCCCCGCAGGGATAGAGAGGAGCAGTACTTC

d_call: NA
j_call: TRBJ2-2
clone_size: NA
v_call: TRBV7-2
cdr3_aa: CASSLAPRDSSYLTGELFF
cdr3_nt: TGTGCCAGCAGCTTAGCGCCCCGGGACTCATCTTACCTCACCGGGGAGCTGTTTTTT

d_call: NA
j_call: TRBJ2-7
clone_size: NA
v_call: TRBV20-1
cdr3_aa: CSARFLLGGNPYEQYF
cdr3_nt: TGCAGTGCTAGGTTCCTGCTAGGGGGAAATCCCTACGAGCAGTACTTC

d_call: NA
j_call: TRBJ2-7
clone_size: many
v_call: TRBV18
cdr3_aa: CASSPQPPFAYEQYF
cdr3_nt: TGTGCCAGCTCACCACAGCCCCCGTTCGCCTACGAGCAGTACTTC

d_call: NA
j_call: TRBJ2-5
clone_size: many
v_call: TRBV27
cdr3_aa: CASSNRAQGEGETQYF
cdr3_nt: TGTGCCAGCAGTAACCGAGCACAGGGGGAGGGAGAGACCCAGTACTTC

d_call: NA
j_call: TRBJ2-3
clone_size: NA
v_call: TRBV6-2/TRBV6-3
cdr3_aa: CASNQWGDTQYF
cdr3_nt: TGTGCCAGCAACCAATGGGGGGATACGCAGTATTTT

d_call: NA
j_call: TRBJ2-3
clone_size: many
v_call: TRBV11-1
cdr3_aa: CASSGGWREVTDTQYF
cdr3_nt: TGTGCCAGCAGCGGCGGCTGGAGGGAGGTCACAGATACGCAGTATTTT

d_call: NA
j_call: TRBJ2-3
clone_size: many
v_call: TRBV7-2
cdr3_aa: CASSSRGPGTDTQYF
cdr3_nt: TGTGCCAGCAGCTCAAGAGGGCCGGGCACAGATACGCAGTATTTT

d_call: NA
j_call: TRBJ2-4
clone_size: few
v_call: TRBV28
cdr3_aa: CASSPPRLAELAKNIQYF
cdr3_nt: TGTGCCAGCAGTCCACCAAGGCTGGCAGAACTAGCCAAAAACATTCAGTACTTC

d_call: TRBD2
j_call: TRBJ2-1
clone_size: NA
v_call: TRBV29-1
cdr3_aa: CSGRGLAGNNEQFF
cdr3_nt: TGCAGCGGCCGCGGACTAGCGGGCAACAATGAGCAGTTCTTC

d_call: TRBD2
j_call: TRBJ2-3
clone_size: NA
v_call: TRBV19
cdr3_aa: CASSGGRSRRDTQYF
cdr3_nt: TGTGCCAGTAGCGGCGGGAGAAGTAGACGGGATACGCAGTATTTT

d_call: NA
j_call: TRBJ2-1
clone_size: many
v_call: TRBV7-9
cdr3_aa: CASSSGGRRFF
cdr3_nt: TGTGCCAGCAGCTCTGGGGGTAGGAGGTTCTTC

d_call: NA
j_call: TRBJ2-3
clone_size: many
v_call: TRBV20-1
cdr3_aa: CSSLPPSLGTDTQYF
cdr3_nt: TGCAGTTCACTTCCCCCCAGCTTGGGGACAGATACGCAGTATTTT

d_call: TRBD2
j_call: TRBJ2-5
clone_size: few
v_call: TRBV20-1
cdr3_aa: CSAKGLAATQETQYF
cdr3_nt: TGCAGTGCGAAGGGACTAGCGGCAACCCAAGAGACCCAGTACTTC

d_call: NA
j_call: TRBJ2-7
clone_size: many
v_call: TRBV30
cdr3_aa: CAWRRFSRRYEQYF
cdr3_nt: TGTGCCTGGCGTAGATTCTCTAGGAGGTACGAGCAGTACTTC

d_call: NA
j_call: TRBJ2-5
clone_size: many
v_call: TRBV30
cdr3_aa: CAWSVGGRETQYF
cdr3_nt: TGTGCCTGGAGTGTAGGGGGGAGGGAGACCCAGTACTTC

d_call: NA
j_call: TRBJ2-2
clone_size: few
v_call: TRBV6-2/TRBV6-3
cdr3_aa: CASSEVLVAGELFF
cdr3_nt: TGTGCCAGCAGTGAAGTATTAGTTGCCGGGGAGCTGTTTTTT

d_call: NA
j_call: TRBJ2-1
clone_size: many
v_call: TRBV5-1
cdr3_aa: CASSFFNEQFF
cdr3_nt: TGCGCCAGCAGCTTTTTTAATGAGCAGTTCTTC

d_call: NA
j_call: TRBJ1-1
clone_size: few
v_call: TRBV28
cdr3_aa: CASSLHQGRTEAFF
cdr3_nt: TGTGCCAGCAGTCTCCATCAGGGAAGGACTGAAGCTTTCTTT

d_call: TRBD1
j_call: TRBJ2-5
clone_size: NA
v_call: TRBV5-1
cdr3_aa: CASSRGDSVETQYF
cdr3_nt: TGCGCCAGCAGCAGAGGGGACAGCGTGGAGACCCAGTACTTC

d_call: TRBD2
j_call: TRBJ2-7
clone_size: many
v_call: TRBV28
cdr3_aa: CASRPIAGVYEQYF
cdr3_nt: TGTGCCAGCAGACCAATAGCGGGAGTCTACGAGCAGTACTTC

d_call: NA
j_call: TRBJ2-7
clone_size: many
v_call: TRBV12-3/TRBV12-4
cdr3_aa: CASSAGFYEQYF
cdr3_nt: TGCGCCAGCAGCGCGGGCTTTTACGAGCAGTACTTC

d_call: NA
j_call: TRBJ2-3
clone_size: many
v_call: TRBV7-8
cdr3_aa: CASSLPAISTDTQYF
cdr3_nt: TGTGCCAGCAGCTTACCAGCAATTAGCACAGATACGCAGTATTTT

d_call: NA
j_call: TRBJ2-3
clone_size: NA
v_call: TRBV5-6
cdr3_aa: CASSLTKLAAGFTQYF
cdr3_nt: TGTGCCAGCAGCTTAACTAAGTTGGCGGCCGGATTTACGCAGTATTTT

d_call: TRBD2
j_call: TRBJ2-7
clone_size: many
v_call: TRBV12-3/TRBV12-4
cdr3_aa: CASSPMSGNPYEQYF
cdr3_nt: TGTGCCAGCAGTCCCATGAGCGGGAACCCCTACGAGCAGTACTTC

d_call: TRBD1
j_call: TRBJ1-1
clone_size: many
v_call: TRBV6-1
cdr3_aa: CASNHRDRLQAFF
cdr3_nt: TGTGCCAGCAATCACCGGGACAGGCTACAAGCTTTCTTT

d_call: TRBD1
j_call: TRBJ2-1
clone_size: many
v_call: TRBV20-1
cdr3_aa: CSARDRGVKNEQFF
cdr3_nt: TGCAGTGCTAGGGACAGGGGGGTAAAAAATGAGCAGTTCTTC

d_call: TRBD1
j_call: TRBJ2-2
clone_size: few
v_call: TRBV20-1
cdr3_aa: CSAGMGTGGVGNTGELFF
cdr3_nt: TGCAGTGCTGGTATGGGAACAGGGGGCGTCGGTAACACCGGGGAGCTGTTTTTT